The T cell receptor beta chain described here comes from a study of CD8 T cells in Susac syndrome. Study findings and constraints: The study conceded that its TCR sequencing and HLA analysis involved relatively few individuals.

This clonotype came up once. What it binds is unknown. Deletions cut 1 base from V and 2 bases from J, with 12 bases between. The germline V gene has CDR1 SQVTM and CDR2 ANQGSEA. The CDR3 loop spans 14 amino acids. TCR beta sequences were obtained from blood CD8+ and CD4+ T cells. TEMRA cells were FACS-enriched, while CD8+ and CD4+ T cells were negatively isolated. Random hexamers were used to reverse transcribe roughly 0.5 to 1 ug of RNA. immunoSEQ multiplex PCR amplified TCR beta CDR3 across 54 Vbeta, 13 Jbeta. TCRdb itself ran the immunoSEQ multiplex PCR reads through MiXCR, one entry per CDR3 protein. The sample holds around 200,000 distinct CDR3 sequences; 85% to 95% are singletons and the top ten take approximately 0.081%.

Sequences were obtained from CD4+ T cells from PBMCs. The rearrangement uses TRBV29-1 and TRBJ2-7, with D maybe TRBD1 (6 bases). This receptor was taken from a human donor with multiple sclerosis. The CDR3: CSVEAGVGTYEQYF. The CDR3 DNA reads as TGCAGCGTTGAAGCAGGGGTCGGAACCTACGAGCAGTACTTC.